Below, 19 T cell receptor beta chains from the same sample are listed, as sequenced in a study of cytomegalovirus exposure and HLA in healthy donors. The PCR had 60 Vbeta and 13 Jbeta primers. Method: immunoSEQ multiplex PCR; TCRdb's copy keeps in-frame clones and lacks some. The sample includes 130,000 to 150,000 clones, 76% of them seen just once. Sequencing input: PBMCs. The source of these receptors is a middle-aged woman in good health and CMV-seronegative.

The chain combines TRBV7-9 with TRBJ2-3; the match to TRBD2 covers 11 bases. V lost 0 bases, J lost 2 bases, and 1 base stayed unmatched. The CDR3 has 16 residues. CDR1 SEHNR and CDR2 FQNEAQ come from the germline V gene (reference sequence). The CDR3 nucleotides read TGTGCCAGCAGCTTAGCTAGCGGGGGGGTCACAGATACGCAGTATTTT. Protein sequence: CASSLASGGVTDTQYF.

The V call is TRBV6-5, the J call TRBJ1-2; D is unresolved. The CDR3 totals 11 residues. CDR1 is MNHEY, CDR2 SVGAGI, per germline. V was clipped by 6 bases and J by 9 bases, with 11 bases between them. CDR3 amino acids: CASSDMASYTF. DNA of the CDR3: TGTGCCAGCAGCGACATGGCCAGCTACACCTTC.

This clone was counted between two and nine times. V and J are TRBV29-1 and TRBJ2-1; 8 nucleotides line up with TRBD1. CDR3 length equals 16 residues. The V segment lost 0 bases and the J segment 1 base; nucleotides outside the gene matches: 5. Germline-derived CDR1 and CDR2 are SQVTM and ANQGSEA. The CDR3 nucleotides read TGCAGCGTTGAAGAGGGACAGGCGAGTTCCTACAATGAGCAGTTCTTC. It yields the protein CSVEEGQASSYNEQFF.

The chain is built from TRBV11-2 and TRBJ1-1; weak D call: TRBD1 (5 bases). Per the germline V gene, CDR1 is SGHAT and CDR2 is FQNNGV. CDR3 length equals 12 residues. V lost 3 bases and J lost 10, with 12 bases in between. This chain's CDR3 is CASSFDRGGAFF. CDR3 nucleotide sequence: TGTGCCAGCAGCTTCGATCGGGGGGGAGCTTTCTTT.

The J gene is TRBJ2-3, the V gene TRBV5-4; 11 positions match TRBD2. Germline V gene data show CDR1 as SGHNT and CDR2 as YYREEE (reference sequence). The CDR3 totals 20 residues. The J segment lost 0 bases and the V segment lost 0 bases, leaving 12 bases of the junction unmatched. CDR3 bases: TGTGCCAGCAGCTTGGAGGGGCGACTAGCGGGATTCCCTAGCACAGATACGCAGTATTTT. Translation: CASSLEGRLAGFPSTDTQYF.

This clone showed up just once. J is TRBJ1-2 and V is TRBV15, with 8 bases matching TRBD1. V shed 0 bases, J shed 4 bases, and the junction held 10 bases outside the gene matches. Germline CDR1 reads LNHNV; CDR2 reads YYDKDF (reference sequence). CDR3 length equals 17 residues. The CDR3 nucleotides read TGTGCCACCAGCAGAGAGTGGACAGGGACGCAAAGCTATGGCTACACCTTC. Translated, it gives CATSREWTGTQSYGYTF. The full variable domain, in which reference TRBV15 and TRBJ1-2 provide the parts outside the CDR3, is DAMVIQNPRYQVTQFGKPVTLSCSQTLNHNVMYWYQQKSSQAPKLLFHYYDKDFNNEADTPDNFQSRRPNTSFCFLDIRSPGLGDTAMYLCATSREWTGTQSYGYTFGSGTRLTVV.

The CDR3 is CASSQGNRGPYYGYTF. DNA of the CDR3: TGTGCCAGCAGCCAAGGAAACAGGGGGCCATACTATGGCTACACCTTC. J is TRBJ1-2 and V is TRBV4-2; 9 nucleotides align to TRBD1. The ends lost 1 base at V and 3 bases at J; junction bases unmatched: 6. This CDR3 is built from 16 residues. Germline V gene data show CDR1 as LGHNA and CDR2 as YNFKEQ.

The chain is built from TRBV6-5 and TRBJ1-3; 7 bases are shared with TRBD1. Germline-derived CDR1 and CDR2 are MNHEY and SVGAGI. The CDR3 length is 16 residues. Unmatched junction bases numbered 10, after V lost 4 bases and J lost 4 bases. Here the CDR3 DNA reads TGTGCCAGCAGTTTAACGACAGGGAATACAGGAAACACCATATATTTT. The encoded protein is CASSLTTGNTGNTIYF.

The chain carries TRBV7-9 and TRBJ1-2, with TRBD1 as a possible D gene (6 bases). CDR3 length equals 15 residues. V was cut by 5 bases and J by 4 bases, with 17 bases left in between. CDR1 is SEHNR, CDR2 FQNEAQ, per germline (reference sequence). The CDR3 DNA reads TGTGCCAGCAGCCGAGTCGGACAGATCCTCTATGGCTACACCTTC. It specifies CASSRVGQILYGYTF. The whole variable domain, remainder taken from reference TRBV7-9 and TRBJ1-2, is DTGVSQNPRHKITKRGQNVTFRCDPISEHNRLYWYRQTLGQGPEFLTYFQNEAQLEKSRLLSDRFSAERPKGSFSTLEIQRTEQGDSAMYLCASSRVGQILYGYTFGSGTRLTVV.

V and J are TRBV5-1 and TRBJ2-3; 11 bases line up with TRBD2. The trim removed 5 bases at V and 2 bases at J, leaving 4 bases unmatched. CDR1 and CDR2 (germline): SGHRS, YFSETQ. The CDR3 totals 15 residues. Here the CDR3 DNA reads TGCGCCAGCAGACTAGCGGGGGATCTCACAGATACGCAGTATTTT. Protein product: CASRLAGDLTDTQYF.

In DNA form, the CDR3 reads TGTGCCATCGCTGCGTCAGGGGACAGACAATACTATGGCTACACCTTC. This codes for CAIAASGDRQYYGYTF. This chain joins TRBV10-3 and TRBJ1-2, with 7 bases that match TRBD1. The CDR3 is 16 residues long. Unmatched junction bases numbered 15, after V lost 8 bases and J lost 3 bases. The V gene's germline CDR1 is ENHRY and CDR2 SYGVKD.

The chain recombines TRBV28 with TRBJ1-3, with 10 positions matching TRBD1. Germline V gives CDR1 MDHEN, CDR2 SYDVKM. The junction had 8 bases not matched to a gene; V was cut back by 7 bases and J by 2 bases. The CDR3 spans 16 residues. The CDR3 spells CASILDRGRPGNTIYF. The CDR3 DNA sequence: TGTGCCAGCATCCTCGACAGGGGGCGACCTGGAAACACCATATATTTT.

This sequence joins TRBV9 and TRBJ2-3, with 9 positions matching TRBD1. The ends lost 3 bases at V and 3 bases at J; junction bases unmatched: 2. CDR1 and CDR2 from the germline V gene are SGDLS and YYNGEE. CDR3 length: 14 residues. CDR3 amino acids: CASSAGTGTDTQYF. The CDR3, as DNA: TGTGCCAGCAGCGCCGGGACAGGGACAGATACGCAGTATTTT.

The chain has TRBV10-3 and TRBJ1-1; 10 nucleotides agree with TRBD1. The V segment lost 10 bases and the J segment 5 bases; nucleotides outside the gene matches: 13. CDR3 length: 15 residues. Germline assignment: CDR1 ENHRY and CDR2 SYGVKD. The CDR3 reads CATWGQGNLGTEAFF. CDR3 nucleotide sequence: TGTGCCACTTGGGGACAGGGGAATTTAGGGACTGAAGCTTTCTTT.

The DNA for the CDR3 is TGCAGCGTTATACGGGGGGGGACTAGCCAAGGGGAGGAGACCCAGTACTTC. Its protein product is CSVIRGGTSQGEETQYF. The chain joins TRBV29-1 to TRBJ2-5; 9 bases fit TRBD2. V lost 5 bases and J lost 5; bases outside the gene matches: 18. CDR1 and CDR2 (germline): SQVTM, ANQGSEA. The CDR3 spans 17 residues.

The V call is TRBV5-4, the J call TRBJ1-2; no clear D. Germline V gene data show CDR1 as SGHNT and CDR2 as YYREEE (reference sequence). V was clipped by 0 bases and J by 2 bases, with 8 bases between them. There are 14 residues in the CDR3. CDR3 in amino acids: CASSLDQTNYGYTF. Here the CDR3 DNA reads TGTGCCAGCAGCTTGGATCAGACAAACTATGGCTACACCTTC.

This clone was counted between two and nine times. This chain uses TRBV10-1 with TRBJ2-7; 9 bases fit TRBD1. CDR3 size: 15 residues. Germline CDR1 is WNHNN and CDR2 is SYGVQD (reference sequence). The junction had 8 bases not matched to a gene; V was cut back by 6 bases and J by 2 bases. CDR3 in DNA: TGCGCCAGCAGCCAGGCGGGACAGGGAACCTACGAGCAGTACTTC. Its translation is CASSQAGQGTYEQYF.

This clone was seen a few times. The chain employs TRBV4-2 and TRBJ1-1; D uncertain. CDR3 length equals 14 residues. Germline V gene lookup returns CDR1 LGHNA and CDR2 YNFKEQ. The ends were cut back, 4 bases at V and 1 base at J, with 10 bases in the middle. The CDR3 DNA is TGTGCCAGCAGCCCCAATCGGGGGAACACTGAAGCTTTCTTT. As protein: CASSPNRGNTEAFF.

The chain employs TRBV2 and TRBJ1-2; weak D call: TRBD1 (5 bases). The CDR3 length is 14 residues. With 2 bases removed from V and 9 bases from J, the gap between germline ends came to 16 bases. CDR1 is SNHLY and CDR2 is FYNNEI in the germline V gene. The CDR3 loop reads CASSESGQAMRYTF. CDR3 nucleotides: TGTGCCAGCAGTGAATCAGGACAAGCTATGCGCTACACCTTC. Filled out from reference TRBV2 and TRBJ1-2, the complete variable domain reads EPEVTQTPSHQVTQMGQEVILRCVPISNHLYFYWYRQILGQKVEFLVSFYNNEISEKSEIFDDQFSVERPDGSNFTLKIRSTKLEDSAMYFCASSESGQAMRYTFGSGTRLTVV.